These 14 T cell receptor beta chains share one sample of origin, sequenced in a study of T cells in Graves' hyperthyroidism and ophthalmopathy. Amplified TCR beta CDR3 regions derived from RNA transcripts. A first-round RT-PCR of the TCR CDR3 used the HTBI primer set. MiXCR was run by TCRdb on the multiplex PCR reads, yielding one entry per CDR3 protein. The sample has about 580,000 distinct CDR3 sequences, 11% to 15% seen once; the top ten hold almost 6%. What was sequenced was blood. All receptors come from a woman in her twenties or thirties with Graves' hyperthyroidism that later progressed to Graves' ophthalmopathy.

The CDR3 protein is CAWVLVLDEEMNTEAFF. The CDR3 DNA reads TGTGCCTGGGTATTAGTACTGGATGAGGAAATGAACACTGAAGCTTTCTTT. The genes are TRBV30 and TRBJ1-1; D is unresolved. V lost 5 bases, J lost 0 bases, and 22 bases lay in between. The germline V gene has CDR1 GTSNPN and CDR2 SVGIG (reference sequence). The CDR3 extends over 17 amino acids.

A few counts support this clonotype. Here the CDR3 reads CASRFSGSLSGANVLTF. The CDR3, as DNA: TGTGCCAGCAGATTTAGCGGGAGCCTCTCTGGGGCCAACGTCCTGACTTTC. This rearrangement joins TRBV12-3 or TRBV12-4 to TRBJ2-6; TRBD2 matches 9 bases. The V segment lost 6 bases and the J segment 0 bases; nucleotides outside the gene matches: 6. The CDR3 totals 17 residues.

This rearrangement joins TRBV19 to TRBJ1-2; a possible D gene is TRBD1 (5 bases). Per the germline V gene, CDR1 is LNHDA and CDR2 is SQIVND (reference sequence). Trimming cost V 3 bases and J 2 bases, with 10 bases left between them. This CDR3 contains 14 residues. The CDR3 sequence is CASSIPGRNYGYTF. CDR3 in DNA: TGTGCCAGTAGTATCCCGGGGCGGAACTATGGCTACACCTTC.

The chain couples TRBV6-6 to TRBJ1-1; D gene uncertain. Trimming took 0 bases from V and 8 from J, leaving 10 bases between them. This CDR3 has 13 amino acids. The germline V gene encodes CDR1 MNHNY and CDR2 SVGAGI (reference sequence). The CDR3 is CASSYSIGNEAFF. CDR3 DNA: TGTGCCAGCAGTTACTCGATTGGGAACGAAGCTTTCTTT.

This sequence joins TRBV6-2 or TRBV6-3 and TRBJ2-3, with D unclear. V was clipped by 0 bases and J by 0 bases, with 7 bases between them. Germline V gives CDR1 MNHEY, CDR2 SVGEGT. The CDR3 totals 15 residues. In DNA form, the CDR3 reads TGTGCCAGCAGTTACTCTTACGTTAGCACAGATACGCAGTATTTT. Translation gives CASSYSYVSTDTQYF.

This clonotype came up many times. The chain links TRBV24-1 to TRBJ2-3; 7 bases map to TRBD2. The CDR3 sequence is 16 residues long. The germline gives CDR1 KGHDR, CDR2 SFDVKD. J lost 2 bases, V lost 1 base, and 5 bases had no gene match. The CDR3, as DNA: TGTGCCACCAGTGATTTCACTAGCGTTGACACAGATACGCAGTATTTT. Amino acids: CATSDFTSVDTDTQYF.

This clonotype has ten or more counts. J is TRBJ1-1 and V is TRBV18; weak D call: TRBD1 (6 bases). V lost 4 bases and J 4 bases, leaving 16 bases between the germline ends. Germline V lookup: CDR1 KGHSH, CDR2 LQKENI. This CDR3 is built from 15 residues. The CDR3 nucleotides read TGTGCCAGCTCACTAAACAGGGACTTGAGCACTGAAGCTTTCTTT. It codes for CASSLNRDLSTEAFF.

This clonotype was detected ten times or more. The chain employs TRBV6-1 and TRBJ1-1, with 7 bases identical to TRBD1. The germline V gene encodes CDR1 MNHNS and CDR2 SASEGT. CDR3 length equals 15 residues. After removal of 2 bases from V and 0 bases from J, the junction contained 3 bases not matched to a gene. As DNA, the CDR3 is TGTGCCAGCAGTGAACAGGGGGGAGTGAACACTGAAGCTTTCTTT. It encodes CASSEQGGVNTEAFF.

This clonotype occurred many times. The genes are TRBV6-5 and TRBJ1-2; maybe TRBD1 (6 bases). Looked up from germline, CDR1 is MNHEY and CDR2 is SVGAGI. V shed 1 base and J shed 3 bases, with 15 bases lying between them. This CDR3 spans 16 amino acids. CDR3 loop: CASSYLQGKADYGYTF. In DNA form, the CDR3 reads TGTGCCAGCAGTTACTTGCAGGGGAAGGCGGACTATGGCTACACCTTC.

The chain recombines TRBV24-1 with TRBJ2-5, with D tentatively TRBD1 or TRBD2 (5 bases each). The CDR3 contains 15 residues. Trimming removed 6 bases at V and 5 bases at J, with 18 bases between. Looked up from germline, CDR1 is KGHDR and CDR2 is SFDVKD. The CDR3 here is CATSPFEGSGETQYF. As DNA, the CDR3 is TGTGCCACCAGTCCCTTTGAGGGGAGCGGTGAGACCCAGTACTTC.

This clonotype was seen more than once but under ten times. V and J are TRBV14 and TRBJ2-7; 10 bases fit TRBD2. The CDR3 is made up of 16 amino acids. Germline V gene data show CDR1 as SGHDN and CDR2 as FVKESK. J gave up 4 bases and V 5 bases, and 11 bases lay outside the gene matches. Here the CDR3 DNA reads TGTGCCAGCAGCGGGACTAGCGCAGTCGGAGGGTACGAGCAGTACTTC. Translating gives CASSGTSAVGGYEQYF.

The genes are TRBV15 and TRBJ1-1, with a tentative D call TRBD1 (5 bases). The CDR3 totals 15 residues. The germline V gene has CDR1 LNHNV and CDR2 YYDKDF (reference sequence). The V end was cut by 3 bases, the J end by 14 bases, with 25 bases between. CDR3 sequence (DNA): TGTGCCACCAGCAGCGAAGAGGGGCGGGGCACTGAAACGTTCTTT. Its translation: CATSSEEGRGTETFF.

J is TRBJ2-1 and V is TRBV6-1; a weak D match, TRBD2 (7 bases). V shed 7 bases and J shed 7 bases, with 23 bases lying between them. The germline gives CDR1 MNHNS, CDR2 SASEGT. CDR3 length equals 16 residues. CDR3 residues: CASNRKGEGRGNEQFF. The CDR3 region has the DNA TGTGCCAGCAATCGAAAGGGGGAGGGCCGAGGGAATGAGCAGTTCTTC.

At least ten counts were recorded for this clonotype. The chain has TRBV7-9 and TRBJ1-1, with D hard to call. The CDR3 length is 12 residues. Trimming pared 2 bases from V and 1 base from J, leaving 2 bases between. Germline V gene lookup returns CDR1 SEHNR and CDR2 FQNEAQ (reference sequence). DNA for the CDR3: TGTGCCAGCAGCTTAAAGAACACTGAAGCTTTCTTT. This translates into CASSLKNTEAFF.